This T cell receptor beta chain was sequenced during a study of identical twins. TCRdb passed the 5' RACE reads through MiXCR, listing each CDR3 protein once. The sample holds around 490,000 distinct CDR3 sequences, roughly 15% seen once. From germline, CDR1 is DFQATT and CDR2 SNEGSKA (reference sequence). With 3 bases removed from V and 2 bases from J, the gap between germline ends came to 13 bases. This CDR3 spans 14 amino acids. This clonotype was observed a few times. The data were also submitted as part of a second study, on yellow fever vaccine responses in identical twins.

The chain combines TRBV20-1 with TRBJ2-5; a weak D match, TRBD1 (6 bases). This TCR derives from a woman aged 18-29 years in good health. The sample taken for sequencing was CD4+ T cells sorted from blood. The CDR3 nucleotides are TGCAGTGCTAGCCCCTCCAGGGGTCAAGAGACCCAGTACTTC. Translating it yields CSASPSRGQETQYF.